This is a list of T cell receptor beta chains from one sample in a study of pediatric ulcerative colitis. Profiling relied on immunoSEQ multiplex PCR, and the TCRdb table lists in-frame clones only, not all of them. Among about 34,000 clones listed, roughly 70% were seen once. Sequences were obtained from gut tissue. These TCRs come from a boy younger than 18 with severe ulcerative colitis. Both conserved end residues are trimmed from each CDR3.

ASSLGGREYEQY	TRBV6-5	TRBJ2-7
ASSYSTGPYEQY	TRBV6-5	TRBJ2-7
ASSASGTSGGAAGELF	TRBV7-2	TRBJ2-2
ASSEFAEQY	TRBV6-5	TRBJ2-7
ASRSGGASTDTQY	TRBV9	TRBJ2-3
ASSLPKTNYGYT	TRBV7-9	TRBJ1-2
ASSYGTSVSYNEQF	TRBV6-5	TRBJ2-1
ASSDQGSGYT	TRBV10-2	TRBJ1-2
ASLLGLDNQPQH	TRBV28	TRBJ1-5
ASSAGDRELETQY	TRBV11-2	TRBJ2-5
AISEGPNQPQH	TRBV10-3	TRBJ1-5
ASTSLGYGYT	TRBV6-6	TRBJ1-2
ASSLPRQGNANTEAF	TRBV28	TRBJ1-1
ASSWVAASTDTQY	TRBV5-1	TRBJ2-3
ASRRTEAF	TRBV6-1	TRBJ1-1
ASSSWLEGAGSNEQF	TRBV2	TRBJ2-1
AISPGGTPYGYT	TRBV28	TRBJ1-2
ASSQALRARETEAF	TRBV4-1	TRBJ1-1
ASSLTGTEKYEQY	TRBV27	TRBJ2-7
ATEGRGGDEQY	TRBV10-3	TRBJ2-7
ASSIGQGANTEAF	TRBV19	TRBJ1-1
ASSNSGAGYT	TRBV18	TRBJ1-2
ASSLRQEATSYGYT	TRBV27	TRBJ1-2
SVVGNTGELF	TRBV29-1	TRBJ2-2
ASSYTGTAGANVLT	TRBV6-5	TRBJ2-6
ASSPTGQGAYEQY	TRBV9	TRBJ2-7
ASSVGEWGVSYEQY	TRBV9	TRBJ2-7
ASSIDRTGNSPLH	TRBV19	TRBJ1-6
ASSFQSGTGDYGYT	TRBV5-6	TRBJ1-2
ASSGQGAQNTGELF	TRBV6-1	TRBJ2-2
ASSFSRDGHEQY	TRBV7-9	TRBJ2-7
ASSLGADGYT	TRBV7-9	TRBJ1-2
ASSIFLMDRASNQPQH	TRBV19	TRBJ1-5
ASSPGSYEQY	TRBV28	TRBJ2-7
ASSSDGTTNEKLF	TRBV5-1	TRBJ1-4
ASSVNGDNQPQH	TRBV6-1	TRBJ1-5
ASRSGLVGSETQY	TRBV9	TRBJ2-5
ASSFMGAAEAF	TRBV7-9	TRBJ1-1
ASSLKGNNEQF	TRBV7-2	TRBJ2-1
ASSLSQDQSYEQY	TRBV7-8	TRBJ2-7
ASSSGVNQPQH	TRBV11-1	TRBJ1-5
ASSPASNQPQH	TRBV11-2	TRBJ1-5
ASSPGRTSGNTIY	TRBV7-8	TRBJ1-3
ASSRSSGGTNTGELF	TRBV13	TRBJ2-2